Listed here is a single TCR beta chain. Its antigen is undetermined. V was shortened by 1 base and J by 4 bases, with 7 bases between the two germline ends. The germline V gene encodes CDR1 SGHAT and CDR2 FQNNGV. The CDR3 is made up of 14 amino acids. These data originate in a study of T cells in narcolepsy. Turning to the study itself: Donors had narcolepsy type 1 or type 2, or were healthy controls.

Assay used: immunoSEQ multiplex PCR; TCRdb lists only in-frame clones, some missing. Of 20,000 to 30,000 clones in the sample, 81% are singletons; the top ten hold approximately 0.98%. Findings of the study overall: Healthy controls reportedly lacked the autoreactive clonotypes serially found in patients' blood.

The specimen sequenced was memory (CD45RA-) CD4+ T cells from blood. The chain is built from TRBV11-2 and TRBJ2-2; D gene uncertain. This sequence was found in a human donor in good health. The CDR3 is CASSLALSTGELFF. The CDR3, as DNA: TGTGCCAGCAGCTTAGCTTTATCCACCGGGGAGCTGTTTTTT.